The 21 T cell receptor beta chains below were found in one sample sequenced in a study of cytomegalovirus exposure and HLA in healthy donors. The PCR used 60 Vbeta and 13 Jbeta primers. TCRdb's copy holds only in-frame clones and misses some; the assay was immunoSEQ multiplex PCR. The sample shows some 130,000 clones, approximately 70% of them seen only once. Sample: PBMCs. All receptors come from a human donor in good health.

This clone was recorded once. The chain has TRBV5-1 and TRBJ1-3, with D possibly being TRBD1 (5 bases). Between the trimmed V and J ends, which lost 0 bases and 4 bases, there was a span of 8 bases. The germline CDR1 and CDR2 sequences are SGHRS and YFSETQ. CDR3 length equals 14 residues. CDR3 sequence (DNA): TGCGCCAGCAGCTTGGCAGGGTACGGAAACACCATATATTTT. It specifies CASSLAGYGNTIYF.

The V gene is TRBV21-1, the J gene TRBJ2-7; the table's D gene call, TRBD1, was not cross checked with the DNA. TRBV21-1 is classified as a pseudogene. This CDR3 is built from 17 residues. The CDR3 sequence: CASSLRLPKGASYEQYF. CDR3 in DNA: TGTGCCAGCAGCTTACGATTACCTAAGGGGGCGTCCTACGAGCAGTACTTC.

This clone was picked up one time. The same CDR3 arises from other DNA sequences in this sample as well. The CDR3 sequence is CASGLSGTDTQYF. In nucleotides, the CDR3 is TGTGCTAGTGGTTTATCAGGCACAGATACGCAGTATTTT. The chain links TRBV12-5 to TRBJ2-3, with D uncertain. CDR3 length: 13 amino acids. From germline, CDR1 is LGHNT and CDR2 FRNRAP. Trimming stripped 3 bases from V and 1 base from J, with 5 bases between. The whole variable domain, filled in from reference TRBV12-5 and TRBJ2-3, reads DARVTQTPRHKVTEMGQEVTMRCQPILGHNTVFWYRQTMMQGLELLAYFRNRAPLDDSGMPKDRFSAEMPDATLATLKIQPSEPRDSAVYFCASGLSGTDTQYFGPGTRLTVL.

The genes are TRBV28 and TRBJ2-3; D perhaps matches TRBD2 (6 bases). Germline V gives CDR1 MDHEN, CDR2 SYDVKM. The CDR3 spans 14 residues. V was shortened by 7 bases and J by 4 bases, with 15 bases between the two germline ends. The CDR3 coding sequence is TGTGCCAGCACCCTTCCTAGCGTCGCAGATACGCAGTATTTT. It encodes CASTLPSVADTQYF.

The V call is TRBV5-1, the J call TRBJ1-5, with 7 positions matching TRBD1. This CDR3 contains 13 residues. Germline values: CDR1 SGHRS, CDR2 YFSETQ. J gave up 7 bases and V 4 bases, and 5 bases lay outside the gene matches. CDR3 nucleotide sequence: TGCGCCAGCAGCGACAGGGTCGGCCAGCCCCAGCATTTT. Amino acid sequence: CASSDRVGQPQHF.

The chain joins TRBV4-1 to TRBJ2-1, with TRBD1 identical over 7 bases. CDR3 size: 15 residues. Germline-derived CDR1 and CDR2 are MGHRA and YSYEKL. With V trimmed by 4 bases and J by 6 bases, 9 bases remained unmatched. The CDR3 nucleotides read TGCGCCAGCAGCCCACAGGGGCTCGGTTTCAATGAGCAGTTCTTC. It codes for CASSPQGLGFNEQFF.

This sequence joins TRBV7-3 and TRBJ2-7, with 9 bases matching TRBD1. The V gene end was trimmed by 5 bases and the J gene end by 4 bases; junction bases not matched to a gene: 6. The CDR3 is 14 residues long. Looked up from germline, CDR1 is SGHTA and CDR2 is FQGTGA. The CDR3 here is CASSKGQGNYEQYF. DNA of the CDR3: TGTGCCAGCAGCAAGGGACAGGGTAATTACGAGCAGTACTTC.

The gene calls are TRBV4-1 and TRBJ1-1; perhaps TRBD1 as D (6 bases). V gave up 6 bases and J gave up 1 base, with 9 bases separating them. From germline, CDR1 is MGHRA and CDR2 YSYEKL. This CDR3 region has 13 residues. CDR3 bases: TGCGCCAGCAGGCAGACAGGGAACACTGAAGCTTTCTTT. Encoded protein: CASRQTGNTEAFF.

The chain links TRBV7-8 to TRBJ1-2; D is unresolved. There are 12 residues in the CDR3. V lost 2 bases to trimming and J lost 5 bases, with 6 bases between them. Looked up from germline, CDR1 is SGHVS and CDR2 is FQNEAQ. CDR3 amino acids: CASSLQDYGYTF. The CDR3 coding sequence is TGTGCCAGCAGCTTACAGGATTATGGCTACACCTTC. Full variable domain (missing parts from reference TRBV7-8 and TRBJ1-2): GAGVSQSPRYKVAKRGQDVALRCDPISGHVSLFWYQQALGQGPEFLTYFQNEAQLDKSGLPSDRFFAERPEGSVSTLKIQRTQQEDSAVYLCASSLQDYGYTFGSGTRLTVV.

The CDR3 region has the DNA TGTGCCAGCTCAGAATCCCCAGGGGCGACAAGGCGCACAGATACGCAGTATTTT. It codes for CASSESPGATRRTDTQYF. J is TRBJ2-3 and V is TRBV18, with a weak D call TRBD1 (6 bases). The V and J ends lost 5 bases and 1 base respectively, with 22 bases between them. The CDR3 contains 18 residues. Per germline, CDR1 KGHSH and CDR2 LQKENI.

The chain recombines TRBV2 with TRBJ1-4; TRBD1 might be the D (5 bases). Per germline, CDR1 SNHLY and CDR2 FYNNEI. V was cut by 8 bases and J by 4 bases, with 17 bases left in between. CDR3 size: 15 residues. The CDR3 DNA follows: TGTGCCAGCGTGGGGGGGTGGTCGGGTAATGAAAAACTGTTTTTT. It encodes CASVGGWSGNEKLFF. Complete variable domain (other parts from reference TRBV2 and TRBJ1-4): EPEVTQTPSHQVTQMGQEVILRCVPISNHLYFYWYRQILGQKVEFLVSFYNNEISEKSEIFDDQFSVERPDGSNFTLKIRSTKLEDSAMYFCASVGGWSGNEKLFFGSGTQLSVL.

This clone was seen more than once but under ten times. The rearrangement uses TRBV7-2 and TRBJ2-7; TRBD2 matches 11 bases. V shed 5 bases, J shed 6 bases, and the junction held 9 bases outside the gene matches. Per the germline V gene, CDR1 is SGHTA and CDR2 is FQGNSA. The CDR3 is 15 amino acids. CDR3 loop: CASSPSVAGGGEQYF. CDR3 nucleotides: TGTGCCAGCAGCCCGTCGGTAGCGGGAGGGGGCGAGCAGTACTTC.

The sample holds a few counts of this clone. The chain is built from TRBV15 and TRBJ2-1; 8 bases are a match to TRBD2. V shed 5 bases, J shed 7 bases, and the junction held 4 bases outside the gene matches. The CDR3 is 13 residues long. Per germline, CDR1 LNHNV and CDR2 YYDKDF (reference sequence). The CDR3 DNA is TGTGCCACCAGCCGGACGGGGGGGAATGAGCAGTTCTTC. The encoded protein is CATSRTGGNEQFF.

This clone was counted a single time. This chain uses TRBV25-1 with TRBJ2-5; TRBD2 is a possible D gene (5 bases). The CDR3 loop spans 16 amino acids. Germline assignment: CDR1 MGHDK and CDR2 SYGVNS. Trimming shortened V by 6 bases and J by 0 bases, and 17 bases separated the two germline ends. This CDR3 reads CASRPRGSVNQETQYF. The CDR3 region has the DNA TGTGCCAGCAGGCCTCGGGGTAGCGTGAACCAAGAGACCCAGTACTTC.

The CDR3 spells CASSQFSGITDTQYF. In nucleotides, the CDR3 is TGCGCCAGCAGCCAATTTAGCGGGATCACAGATACGCAGTATTTT. The V call is TRBV4-1, the J call TRBJ2-3, with 8 bases that match TRBD2. Trimming at V came to 2 bases and at J to 2 bases, leaving 3 bases not matched to a gene. Germline V gene lookup returns CDR1 MGHRA and CDR2 YSYEKL. This CDR3 comprises 15 residues.

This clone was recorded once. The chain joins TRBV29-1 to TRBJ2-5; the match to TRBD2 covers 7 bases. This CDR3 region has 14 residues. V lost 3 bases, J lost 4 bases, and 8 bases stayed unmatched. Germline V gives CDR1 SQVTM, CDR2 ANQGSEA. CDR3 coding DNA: TGCAGCGTTGATCGTGCGGGAGAAGGAGAGACCCAGTACTTC. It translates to CSVDRAGEGETQYF.

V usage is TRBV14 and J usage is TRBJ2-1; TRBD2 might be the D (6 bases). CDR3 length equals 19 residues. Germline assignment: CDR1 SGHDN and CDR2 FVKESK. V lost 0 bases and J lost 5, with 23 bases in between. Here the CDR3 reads CASSQDPGPGLQFHNEQFF. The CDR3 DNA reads TGTGCCAGCAGCCAAGATCCGGGGCCGGGACTTCAATTTCACAATGAGCAGTTCTTC.

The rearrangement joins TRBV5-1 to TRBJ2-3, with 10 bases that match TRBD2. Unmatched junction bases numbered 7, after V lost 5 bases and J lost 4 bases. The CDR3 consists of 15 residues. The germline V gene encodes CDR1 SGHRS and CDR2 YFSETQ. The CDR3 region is CASSPSGSTPDTQYF. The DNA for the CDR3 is TGCGCCAGCAGTCCTAGCGGGAGTACCCCAGATACGCAGTATTTT.

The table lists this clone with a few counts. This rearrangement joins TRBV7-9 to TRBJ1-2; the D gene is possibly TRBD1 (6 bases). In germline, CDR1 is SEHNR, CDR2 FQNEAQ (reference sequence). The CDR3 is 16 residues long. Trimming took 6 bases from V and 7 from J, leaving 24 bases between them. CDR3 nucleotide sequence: TGTGCCAGCAGTTCGACCGGCGGGGGCGATCGCTCTGGCTACACCTTC. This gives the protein CASSSTGGGDRSGYTF.

CDR3 bases: TGTGCCAGCAGCGTCCAGGGGACCAACACTGAAGCTTTCTTT. This translates into CASSVQGTNTEAFF. The rearrangement uses TRBV7-9 and TRBJ1-1, with a tentative D call TRBD1 (6 bases). CDR1 and CDR2 (germline): SEHNR, FQNEAQ (reference sequence). V dropped 5 bases and J dropped 2 bases, with 12 bases sitting between them. The CDR3 contains 14 residues.

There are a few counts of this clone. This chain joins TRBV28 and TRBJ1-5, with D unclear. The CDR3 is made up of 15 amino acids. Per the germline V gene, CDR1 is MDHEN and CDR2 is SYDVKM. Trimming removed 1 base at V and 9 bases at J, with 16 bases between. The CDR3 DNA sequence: TGTGCCAGCAGTTTATATGCAGGAGGGCGATCGCCCCAGCATTTT. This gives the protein CASSLYAGGRSPQHF. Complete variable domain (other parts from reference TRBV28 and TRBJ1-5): DVKVTQSSRYLVKRTGEKVFLECVQDMDHENMFWYRQDPGLGLRLIYFSYDVKMKEKGDIPEGYSVSREKKERFSLILESASTNQTSMYLCASSLYAGGRSPQHFGDGTRLSIL.